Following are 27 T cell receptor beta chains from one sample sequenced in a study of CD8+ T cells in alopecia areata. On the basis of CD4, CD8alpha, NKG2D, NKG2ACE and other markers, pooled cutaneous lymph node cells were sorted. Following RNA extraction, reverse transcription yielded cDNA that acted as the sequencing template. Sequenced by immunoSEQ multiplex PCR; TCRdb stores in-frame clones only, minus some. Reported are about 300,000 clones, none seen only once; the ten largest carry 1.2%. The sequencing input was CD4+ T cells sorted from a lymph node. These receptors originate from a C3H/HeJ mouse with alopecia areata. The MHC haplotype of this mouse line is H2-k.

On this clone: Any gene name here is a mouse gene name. The CDR3 is CASSLGDRQHQDTQYF. The CDR3 DNA, read in part, is TGTGCCAGCAGTTTAGGGGACAGACAACACCAAGAC. The chain has TRBV14 and TRBJ2-5, with 7 positions matching TRBD1. The sequenced fragment ends 4 residues before the CDR3 boundary, so the rest is inferred from the germline J gene. The CDR3 contains 16 residues. Germline lookup yields CDR1 SGHDT and CDR2 FRDEAV. Trimming removed 2 bases from V and 1 base from J; junction bases left unmatched: 7.

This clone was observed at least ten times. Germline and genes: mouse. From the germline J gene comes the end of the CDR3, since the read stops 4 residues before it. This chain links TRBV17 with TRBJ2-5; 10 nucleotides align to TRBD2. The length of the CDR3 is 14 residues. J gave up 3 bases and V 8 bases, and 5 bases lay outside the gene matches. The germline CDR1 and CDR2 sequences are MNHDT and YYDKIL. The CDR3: CASGEGLGQDTQYF. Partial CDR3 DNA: TGTGCTAGCGGAGAGGGACTGGGGCAAGAC.

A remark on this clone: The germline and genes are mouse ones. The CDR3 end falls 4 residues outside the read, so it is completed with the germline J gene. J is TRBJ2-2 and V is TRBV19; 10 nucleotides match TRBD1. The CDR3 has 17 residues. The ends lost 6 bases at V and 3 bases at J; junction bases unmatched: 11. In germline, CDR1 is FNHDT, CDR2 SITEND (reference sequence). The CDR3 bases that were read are TGTGCCAGCATTCCCCTTTGGGGGACAGGGGACACCGGG. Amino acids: CASIPLWGTGDTG. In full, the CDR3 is CASIPLWGTGDTGQLYF. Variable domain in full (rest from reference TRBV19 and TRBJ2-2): GGIITQTPKFLIGQEGQKLTLKCQQNFNHDTMYWYRQDSGKGLRLIYYSITENDLQKGDLSEGYDASREKKSSFSLTVTSAQKNEMAVFLCASIPLWGTGDTGQLYFGEGSKLTVL.

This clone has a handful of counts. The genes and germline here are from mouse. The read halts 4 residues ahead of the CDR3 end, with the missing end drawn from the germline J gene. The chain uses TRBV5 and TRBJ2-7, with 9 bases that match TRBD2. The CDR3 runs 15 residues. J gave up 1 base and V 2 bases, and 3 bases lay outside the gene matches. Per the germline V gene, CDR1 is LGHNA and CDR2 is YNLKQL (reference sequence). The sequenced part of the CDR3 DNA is TGTGCCAGCAGCCAACAAACTGGGGGGTCCTAT. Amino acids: CASSQQTGGSY. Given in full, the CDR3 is CASSQQTGGSYEQYF.

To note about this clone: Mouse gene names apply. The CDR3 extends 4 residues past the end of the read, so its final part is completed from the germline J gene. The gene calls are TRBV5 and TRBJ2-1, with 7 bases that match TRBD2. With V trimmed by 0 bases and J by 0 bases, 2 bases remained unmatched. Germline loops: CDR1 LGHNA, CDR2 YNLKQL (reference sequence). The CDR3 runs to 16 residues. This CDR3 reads CASSQELGSNYAEQFF. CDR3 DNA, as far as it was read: TGTGCCAGCAGCCAAGAACTGGGGTCTAACTATGCT.

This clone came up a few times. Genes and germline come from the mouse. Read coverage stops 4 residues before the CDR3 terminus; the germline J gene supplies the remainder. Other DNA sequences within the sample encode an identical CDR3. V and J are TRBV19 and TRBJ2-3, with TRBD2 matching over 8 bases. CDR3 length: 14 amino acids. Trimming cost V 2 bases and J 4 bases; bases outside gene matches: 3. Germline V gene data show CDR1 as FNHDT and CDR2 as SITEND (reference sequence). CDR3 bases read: TGTGCCAGCAGTATCCCTGGGGGGACAGAA. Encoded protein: CASSIPGGTE. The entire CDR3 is CASSIPGGTETLYF.

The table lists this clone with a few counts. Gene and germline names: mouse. The CDR3 sequence is CASRGLAETLYF. The CDR3 bases that were read are TGTGCCAGCAGGGGACTTGCAGAA. The V and J genes are TRBV13-3 and TRBJ2-3, with D maybe TRBD2 (6 bases). The CDR3 end lies 4 residues beyond the end of the read and is filled in from the germline J gene. The V gene lost 5 bases and the J gene lost 2 bases, with 6 bases spanning the gap. CDR3 length: 12 residues. Per germline, CDR1 NNHDY and CDR2 SYVADS.

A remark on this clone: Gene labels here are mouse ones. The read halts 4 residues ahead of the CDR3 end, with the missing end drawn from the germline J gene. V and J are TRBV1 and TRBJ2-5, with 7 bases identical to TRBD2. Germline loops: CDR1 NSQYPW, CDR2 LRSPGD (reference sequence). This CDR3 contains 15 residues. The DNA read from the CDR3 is TGCACCTGCAGTGCAGATCTATGGGGGGAAGAC. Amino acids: CTCSADLWGED. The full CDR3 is CTCSADLWGEDTQYF.

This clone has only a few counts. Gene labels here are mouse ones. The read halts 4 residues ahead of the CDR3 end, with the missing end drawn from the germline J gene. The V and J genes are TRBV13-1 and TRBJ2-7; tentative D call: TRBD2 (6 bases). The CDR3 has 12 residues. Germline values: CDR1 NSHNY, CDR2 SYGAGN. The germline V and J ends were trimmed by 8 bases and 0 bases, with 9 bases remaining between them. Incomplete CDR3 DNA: TGTGCCAGTCTGGGGAGCTCCTAT. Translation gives CASLGSSY. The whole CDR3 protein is CASLGSSYEQYF.

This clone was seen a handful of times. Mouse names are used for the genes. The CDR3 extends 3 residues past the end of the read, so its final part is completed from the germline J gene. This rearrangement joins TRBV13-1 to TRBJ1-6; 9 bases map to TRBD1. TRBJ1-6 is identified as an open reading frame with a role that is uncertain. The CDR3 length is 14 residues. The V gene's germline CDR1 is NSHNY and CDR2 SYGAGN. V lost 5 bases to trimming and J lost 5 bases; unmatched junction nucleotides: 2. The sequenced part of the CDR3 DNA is TGTGCCAGCAGACAGGGGGCGGATAATTCGCCC. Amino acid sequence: CASRQGADNSP. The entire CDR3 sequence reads CASRQGADNSPLYF.

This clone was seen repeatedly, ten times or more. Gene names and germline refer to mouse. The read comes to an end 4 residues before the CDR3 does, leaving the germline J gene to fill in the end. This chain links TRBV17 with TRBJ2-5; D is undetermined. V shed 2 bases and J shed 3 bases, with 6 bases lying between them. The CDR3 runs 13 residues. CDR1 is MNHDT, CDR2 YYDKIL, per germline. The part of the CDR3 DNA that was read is TGTGCTAGCAGTAGACTGGCTCAAGAC. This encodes CASSRLAQD. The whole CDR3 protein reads CASSRLAQDTQYF. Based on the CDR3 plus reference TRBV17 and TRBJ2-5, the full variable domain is DTTVKQNPRYKLARVGKPVNLICSQTMNHDTMYWYQKKPNQAPKLLLFYYDKILNREADTFEKFQSSRPNNSFCSLYIGSAGLEYSAMYLCASSRLAQDTQYFGPGTRLLVL.

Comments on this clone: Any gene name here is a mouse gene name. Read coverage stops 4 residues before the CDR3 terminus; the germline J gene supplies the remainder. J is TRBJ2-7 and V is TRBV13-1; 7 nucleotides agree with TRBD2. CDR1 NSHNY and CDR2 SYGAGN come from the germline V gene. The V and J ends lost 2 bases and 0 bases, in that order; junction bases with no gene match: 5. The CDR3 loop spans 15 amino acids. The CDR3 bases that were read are TGTGCCAGCAGTGAACTGGGGTTGAGCTCCTAT. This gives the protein CASSELGLSSY. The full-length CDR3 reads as CASSELGLSSYEQYF.

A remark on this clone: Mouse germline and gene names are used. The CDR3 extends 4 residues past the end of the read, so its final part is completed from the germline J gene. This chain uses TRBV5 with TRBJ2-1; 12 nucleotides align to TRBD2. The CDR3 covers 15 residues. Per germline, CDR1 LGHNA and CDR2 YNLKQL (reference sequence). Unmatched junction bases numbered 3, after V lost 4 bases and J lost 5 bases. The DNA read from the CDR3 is TGTGCCAGCAGCCTCGGGACTGGGGGGCATGCT. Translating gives CASSLGTGGHA. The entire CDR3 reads CASSLGTGGHAEQFF.

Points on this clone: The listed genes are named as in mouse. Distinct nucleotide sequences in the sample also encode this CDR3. The CDR3 reads CASGDWGGGAETLYF. The part of the CDR3 DNA that was read is TGTGCCAGCGGTGACTGGGGGGGCGGTGCAGAA. This sequence joins TRBV13-2 and TRBJ2-3; TRBD2 matches at 10 bases. Coverage ceases 4 residues before the CDR3 finishes, and the germline J gene fills in the end. From germline, CDR1 is NNHNN and CDR2 SYGAGS (reference sequence). Germline trimming cut 2 bases from V and 1 base from J; bases unmatched to any gene: 1. The CDR3 sequence is 15 residues long.

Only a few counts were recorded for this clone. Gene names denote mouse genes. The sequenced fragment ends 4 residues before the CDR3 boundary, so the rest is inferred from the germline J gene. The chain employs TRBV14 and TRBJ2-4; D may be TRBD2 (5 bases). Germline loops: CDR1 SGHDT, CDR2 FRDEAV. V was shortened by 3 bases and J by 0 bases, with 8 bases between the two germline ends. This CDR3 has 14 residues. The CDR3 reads CASSSWDSQNTLYF. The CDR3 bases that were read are TGTGCCAGCAGTTCCTGGGATAGTCAAAAC. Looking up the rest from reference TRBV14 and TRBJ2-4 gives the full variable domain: EAGVTQSPRYAVLQEGQAVSFWCDPISGHDTLYWYQQPRDQGPQLLVYFRDEAVIDNSQLPSDRFSAVRPKGTNSTLKIQSAKQGDTATYLCASSSWDSQNTLYFGAGTRLSVL.

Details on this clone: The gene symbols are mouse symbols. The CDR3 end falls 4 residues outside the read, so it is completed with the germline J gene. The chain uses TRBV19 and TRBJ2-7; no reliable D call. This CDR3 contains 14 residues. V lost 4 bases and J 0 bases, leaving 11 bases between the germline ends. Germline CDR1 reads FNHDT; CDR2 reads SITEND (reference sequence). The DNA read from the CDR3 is TGTGCCAGCAGTGCCCGACAAAGCTCCTAT. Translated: CASSARQSSY. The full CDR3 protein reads CASSARQSSYEQYF.

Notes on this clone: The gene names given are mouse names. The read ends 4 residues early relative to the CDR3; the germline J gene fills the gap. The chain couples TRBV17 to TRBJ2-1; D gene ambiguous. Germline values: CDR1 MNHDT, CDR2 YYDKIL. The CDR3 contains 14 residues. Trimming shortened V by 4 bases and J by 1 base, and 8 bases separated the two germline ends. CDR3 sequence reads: CASSKTANYAEQFF. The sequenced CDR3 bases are TGTGCTAGCAGTAAAACAGCAAACTATGCT.

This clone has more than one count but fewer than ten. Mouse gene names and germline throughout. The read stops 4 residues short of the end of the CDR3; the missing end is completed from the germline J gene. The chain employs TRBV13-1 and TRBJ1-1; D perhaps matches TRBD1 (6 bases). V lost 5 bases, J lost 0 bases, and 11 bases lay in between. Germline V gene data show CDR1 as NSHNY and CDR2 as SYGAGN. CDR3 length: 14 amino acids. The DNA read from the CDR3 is TGTGCCAGCAGAATCAGGGGCTCAAACACA. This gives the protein CASRIRGSNT. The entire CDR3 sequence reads CASRIRGSNTEVFF.

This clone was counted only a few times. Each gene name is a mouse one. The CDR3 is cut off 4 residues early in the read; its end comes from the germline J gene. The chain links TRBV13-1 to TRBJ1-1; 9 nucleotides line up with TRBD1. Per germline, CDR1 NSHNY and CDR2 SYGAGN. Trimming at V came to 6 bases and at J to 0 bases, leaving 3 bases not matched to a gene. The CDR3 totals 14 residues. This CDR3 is CASTRQGANTEVFF. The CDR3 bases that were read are TGTGCCAGCACCCGACAGGGGGCAAACACA.

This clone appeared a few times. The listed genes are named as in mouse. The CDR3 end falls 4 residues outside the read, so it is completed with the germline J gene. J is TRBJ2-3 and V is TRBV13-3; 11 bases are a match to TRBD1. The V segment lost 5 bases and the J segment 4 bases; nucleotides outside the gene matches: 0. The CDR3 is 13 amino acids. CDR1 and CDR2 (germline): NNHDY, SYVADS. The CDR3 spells CASRDRGPETLYF. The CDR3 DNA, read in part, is TGTGCCAGCAGGGACAGGGGGCCAGAA.

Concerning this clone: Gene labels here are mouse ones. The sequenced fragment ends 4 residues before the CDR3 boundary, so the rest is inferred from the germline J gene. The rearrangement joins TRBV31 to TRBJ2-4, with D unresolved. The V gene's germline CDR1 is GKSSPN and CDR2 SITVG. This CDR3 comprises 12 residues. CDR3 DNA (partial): TGTGCCTGGAGTCTTGCAGATAAC. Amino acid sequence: CAWSLADN. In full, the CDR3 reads CAWSLADNTLYF.

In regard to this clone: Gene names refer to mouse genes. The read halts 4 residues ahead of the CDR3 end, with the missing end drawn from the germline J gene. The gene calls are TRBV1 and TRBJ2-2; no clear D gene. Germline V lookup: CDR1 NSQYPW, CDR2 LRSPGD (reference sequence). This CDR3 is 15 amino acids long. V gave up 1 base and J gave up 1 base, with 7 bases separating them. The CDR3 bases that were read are TGCACCTGCAGTGCAGGCTGGAAAAACACCGGG. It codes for CTCSAGWKNTG. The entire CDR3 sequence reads CTCSAGWKNTGQLYF.

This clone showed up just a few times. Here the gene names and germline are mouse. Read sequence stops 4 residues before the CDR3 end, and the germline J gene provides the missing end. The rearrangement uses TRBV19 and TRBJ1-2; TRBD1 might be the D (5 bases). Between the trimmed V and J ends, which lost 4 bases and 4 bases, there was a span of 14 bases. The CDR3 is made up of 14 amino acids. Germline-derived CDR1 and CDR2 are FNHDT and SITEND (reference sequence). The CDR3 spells CASSLQGGSSDYTF. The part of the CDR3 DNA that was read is TGTGCCAGCAGTCTTCAGGGAGGAAGCTCC.

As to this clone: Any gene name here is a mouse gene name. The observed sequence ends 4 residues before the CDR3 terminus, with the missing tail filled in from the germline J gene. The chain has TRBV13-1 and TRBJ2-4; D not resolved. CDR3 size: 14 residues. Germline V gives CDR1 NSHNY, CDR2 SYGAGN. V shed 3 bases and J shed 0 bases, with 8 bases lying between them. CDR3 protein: CASSVPTSQNTLYF. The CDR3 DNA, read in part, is TGTGCCAGCAGTGTCCCGACTAGTCAAAAC.

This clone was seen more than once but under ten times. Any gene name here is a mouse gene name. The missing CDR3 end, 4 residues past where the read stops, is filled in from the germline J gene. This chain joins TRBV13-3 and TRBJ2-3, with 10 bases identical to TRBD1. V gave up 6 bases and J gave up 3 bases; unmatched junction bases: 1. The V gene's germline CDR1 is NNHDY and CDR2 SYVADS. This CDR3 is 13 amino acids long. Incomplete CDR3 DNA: TGTGCCAGCACGGGACAGGGGGCAGAA. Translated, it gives CASTGQGAE. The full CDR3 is CASTGQGAETLYF.

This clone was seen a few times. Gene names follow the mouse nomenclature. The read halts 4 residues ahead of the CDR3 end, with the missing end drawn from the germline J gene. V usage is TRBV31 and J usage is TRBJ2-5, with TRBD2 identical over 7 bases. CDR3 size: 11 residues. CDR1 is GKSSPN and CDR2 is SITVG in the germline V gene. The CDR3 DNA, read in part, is TGTGCCTGGGACTGGGAGGAC. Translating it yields CAWDWED. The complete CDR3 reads CAWDWEDTQYF.

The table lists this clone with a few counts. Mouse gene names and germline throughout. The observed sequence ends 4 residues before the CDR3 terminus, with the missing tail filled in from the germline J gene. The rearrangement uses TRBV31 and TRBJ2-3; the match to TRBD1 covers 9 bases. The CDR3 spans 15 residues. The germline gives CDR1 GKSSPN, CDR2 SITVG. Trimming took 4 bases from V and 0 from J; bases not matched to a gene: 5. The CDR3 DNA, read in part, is TGTGCCTGGAACAGGGGGCAGGGTAGTGCAGAA. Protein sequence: CAWNRGQGSAE. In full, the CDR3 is CAWNRGQGSAETLYF.